This TCR beta chain was identified during a study of shared clonotypes between healthy human individuals. Per the original data handling: ImmunoSEQ output lacked quality scores and full-length reads, limiting matched filtering. The assay was immunoSEQ multiplex PCR, and TCRdb's table has in-frame clones only and misses some. The V and J calls and clone size come from that table; D and trimming were worked out from the DNA. The sample holds millions of clones; approximately 92% are singletons and the top ten take more than 0.12%. As to this clone: Its antigen is unidentified.

Looked up from germline, CDR1 is SEHNR and CDR2 is FQNEAQ (reference sequence). CDR3 length: 15 amino acids. V gave up 5 bases and J gave up 1 base, with 14 bases separating them. Study-level findings and limits: Naive CD4 clonotype sharing across a handful of donors was about 5%.

The sequence came from a man aged 18 to 29 in good health. Sequencing used naive CD4+ T cells sorted from blood. Subset in this sample: CD45RA+ positively selected. The V gene is TRBV7-9, the J gene TRBJ2-5; D is possibly TRBD2 (5 bases). CDR3 sequence (DNA): TGTGCCAGCAGCCCCCGGGGAGAGCGCCAAGAGACCCAGTACTTC. Its protein product is CASSPRGERQETQYF.